This T cell receptor (beta chain) was identified in a study of CXCR3-negative and CXCR3-positive naive CD8 T cells. Concerning this clonotype: Its antigen remains unidentified.

The study's findings and limits: Diversity in memory CD8+ cells fell much lower than the comparably high levels seen in both naive subsets. Naive cells with CXCR3 showed TRB CDR3s that were more hydrophobic than those in CXCR3-negative naive cells.

The CDR3 loop spans 13 amino acids. Germline V gene lookup returns CDR1 SQVTM and CDR2 ANQGSEA. All TRB cDNA libraries came from 5' RACE performed with UMI labels. From its re-call of the 5' RACE reads, TCRdb lists each CDR3 protein once, without DNA. The listing contains tens of thousands of distinct CDR3 sequences. The clonotype was recovered from a human donor in good health. Some clones in this sample may be carry-over from other donors' samples. The chain combines TRBV29-1 with TRBJ2-7; TCRdb indicates TRBD1, and absent DNA this call remains unverified. The sample comprised naive CXCR3- CD8+ T cells from blood. Subset noted: CD45RO-CCR7+CD27+CD95- naive CD8+ T cells lacking CXCR3 (TNR3-). The CDR3 region is CSVADKGDYEQYF.